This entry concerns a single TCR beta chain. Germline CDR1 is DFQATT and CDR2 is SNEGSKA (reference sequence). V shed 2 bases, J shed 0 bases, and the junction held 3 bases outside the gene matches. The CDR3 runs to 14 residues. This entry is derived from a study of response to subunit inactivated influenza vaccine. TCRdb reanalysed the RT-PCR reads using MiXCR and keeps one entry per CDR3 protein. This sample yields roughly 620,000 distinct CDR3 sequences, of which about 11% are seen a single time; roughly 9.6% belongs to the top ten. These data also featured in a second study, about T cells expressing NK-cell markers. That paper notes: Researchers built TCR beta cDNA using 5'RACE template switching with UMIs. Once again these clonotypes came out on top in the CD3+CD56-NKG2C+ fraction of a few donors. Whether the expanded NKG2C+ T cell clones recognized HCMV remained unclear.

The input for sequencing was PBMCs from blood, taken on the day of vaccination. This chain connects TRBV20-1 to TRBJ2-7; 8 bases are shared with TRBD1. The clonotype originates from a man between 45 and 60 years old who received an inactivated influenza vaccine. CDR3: CSARLDRGSYEQYF. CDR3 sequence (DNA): TGCAGTGCTAGACTAGACAGGGGCTCCTACGAGCAGTACTTC.